This T cell receptor beta chain was sequenced during a study of T cell responses to AZD1222 COVID-19 vaccine. Trimming at V came to 7 bases and at J to 3 bases, leaving 9 bases not matched to a gene. This CDR3 comprises 15 residues. Germline lookup yields CDR1 MNHEY and CDR2 SVGAGI. Second-dose recipients at about 4 or about 12 weeks were treated as one pooled group. This clone was seen once. Measured with immunoSEQ multiplex PCR; TCRdb has only the in-frame clones, and not every one. The table shows about 130,000 clones, with about 90% occurring only once. The receptor was derived from an adult who received the AZD1222 COVID-19 vaccine. The sample here was peripheral blood, taken 28 days after the second AZD1222 dose. This chain connects TRBV6-5 to TRBJ2-7; 10 nucleotides match TRBD1. The CDR3 reads CASKIGTGALYEQYF. CDR3 sequence (DNA): TGTGCCAGCAAAATAGGGACAGGGGCTCTCTACGAGCAGTACTTC.